The rows below give T cell receptor beta chains drawn from one sample of a study of beta chain features in type 1 diabetes. Using immunoSEQ multiplex PCR, the repertoire was profiled, and TCRdb retains in-frame clones only, with some absent. The sample carries roughly 130,000 clones, 7% to 10% recorded once. Sequenced input: central memory CD4+ T cells from blood. The source is a man aged 18 to 35 in good health. Both conserved end residues are part of each CDR3. The D gene is left open where the match is weak. Only some rows state a clone size, as once, few, many or a class for expanded clones.

clone_size | j_call | v_call | d_call | cdr3_aa | cdr3_nt
few | TRBJ2-5 | TRBV2 | TRBD2 | CASSEGLAGYQETQYF | TGTGCCAGCAGTGAAGGGCTAGCGGGGTACCAAGAGACCCAGTACTTC
- | TRBJ2-6 | TRBV9 | TRBD2 | CASSVRGGVLSGANVLTF | TGTGCCAGCAGCGTCCGCGGGGGGGTCCTCTCTGGGGCCAACGTCCTGACTTTC
few | TRBJ2-5 | TRBV7-2 | - | CASSLQTYQETQYF | TGTGCCAGCAGCTTACAAACATACCAAGAGACCCAGTACTTC
few | TRBJ2-1 | TRBV4-2 | - | CASSLLETPNNEQFF | TGTGCCAGCAGCTTGCTTGAGACTCCGAACAATGAGCAGTTCTTC
- | TRBJ2-5 | TRBV19 | TRBD2 | CASSWGGATEETQYF | TGTGCCAGTAGTTGGGGAGGGGCCACTGAAGAGACCCAGTACTTC
few | TRBJ1-1 | TRBV30 | TRBD1 | CAWSVLLRAGQGPTKF | TGTGCCTGGAGTGTATTACTAAGGGCGGGACAGGGGCCTACTAAATTT
few | TRBJ1-2 | TRBV18 | - | CASSPDRSYGYTF | TGTGCCAGCTCTCCCGACAGGTCCTATGGCTACACCTTC
- | TRBJ2-3 | TRBV2 | - | CASSEGGASTDTQYF | TGTGCCAGCAGTGAGGGGGGGGCCAGCACAGATACGCAGTATTTT
few | TRBJ1-1 | TRBV19 | TRBD1 | CASTTQGAPNTEAFF | TGTGCCAGTACCACACAGGGGGCTCCGAACACTGAAGCTTTCTTT
- | TRBJ2-6 | TRBV21-1 | - | CARGFRGLGANVLTF | TGTGCCAGGGGATTCAGAGGGTTGGGGGCCAACGTCCTGACTTTC
few | TRBJ2-3 | TRBV2 | - | CAIIPPGGTDTQYF | TGTGCCATAATCCCCCCGGGGGGCACAGATACGCAGTATTTT
few | TRBJ2-7 | TRBV7-2 | TRBD1 | CASSPGQVYEQYF | TGTGCCAGCAGCCCCGGACAGGTCTACGAGCAGTACTTC
- | TRBJ1-1 | TRBV15 | - | CATSRDKGRGNTEAFF | TGTGCCACCAGCAGAGATAAGGGCAGGGGGAACACTGAAGCTTTCTTT
- | TRBJ1-5 | TRBV19 | - | CASSQGLHQPQHF | TGTGCCAGTAGTCAGGGACTACATCAGCCCCAGCATTTT
- | TRBJ2-7 | TRBV7-8 | TRBD1 | CASSESLGTGDRYEQYF | TGTGCCAGCAGCGAAAGTCTCGGGACAGGGGATCGGTACGAGCAGTACTTC
- | TRBJ1-2 | TRBV7-9 | - | CASSWEAYGYTF | TGTGCCAGCAGCTGGGAGGCCTATGGCTACACCTTC
- | TRBJ2-5 | TRBV30 | - | CAWSVKGIWTQYF | TGTGCCTGGAGTGTGAAGGGGATTTGGACCCAGTACTTC
- | TRBJ1-2 | TRBV5-1 | - | CASSPGFANYGYTF | TGCGCCAGTTCCCCAGGGTTTGCTAACTATGGCTACACCTTC
few | TRBJ1-5 | TRBV30 | TRBD1 | CASRQGAEQPQHF | TGTGCCTCAAGACAGGGGGCCGAACAGCCCCAGCATTTT
few | TRBJ1-2 | TRBV7-2 | TRBD1 | CASSGQGSNYGYTF | TGTGCCAGCAGTGGACAGGGGTCTAACTATGGCTACACCTTC
few | TRBJ2-2 | TRBV7-7 | TRBD2 | CASQRGNTGELFF | TGTGCCTCACAGCGGGGGAACACCGGGGAGCTGTTTTTT
few | TRBJ2-3 | TRBV5-4 | - | CASSFRAGPGTDTQYF | TGTGCCAGCAGCTTTCGGGCGGGGCCGGGGACAGATACGCAGTATTTT
few | TRBJ2-7 | TRBV7-9 | TRBD1 | CASSLGGQGMYEQYF | TGTGCCAGCAGCTTAGGGGGACAGGGGATGTACGAGCAGTACTTC
few | TRBJ1-2 | TRBV7-2 | TRBD1 | CASSFGTGNGYTF | TGTGCCAGCAGCTTCGGGACAGGGAATGGCTACACCTTC
few | TRBJ1-6 | TRBV19 | TRBD1 | CASSPGTASTQRYNSPLHF | TGTGCCAGTAGTCCCGGGACAGCTTCTACACAACGTTATAATTCACCCCTCCACTTT
- | TRBJ1-5 | TRBV7-8 | TRBD1 | CASSSQGHQPQHF | TGTGCCAGCAGCTCACAGGGGCATCAGCCCCAGCATTTT
few | TRBJ2-1 | TRBV2 | - | CASNPGAAGEQFF | TGTGCCAGCAACCCCGGAGCCGCGGGGGAGCAGTTCTTC
- | TRBJ1-2 | TRBV6-5 | TRBD1 | CASSLQGLNYGYTF | TGTGCCAGCAGCCTACAGGGGCTAAACTATGGCTACACCTTC
few | TRBJ2-1 | TRBV6-6 | - | CASSYSAGDNEQFF | TGTGCCAGCAGTTACTCGGCAGGGGACAATGAGCAGTTCTTC